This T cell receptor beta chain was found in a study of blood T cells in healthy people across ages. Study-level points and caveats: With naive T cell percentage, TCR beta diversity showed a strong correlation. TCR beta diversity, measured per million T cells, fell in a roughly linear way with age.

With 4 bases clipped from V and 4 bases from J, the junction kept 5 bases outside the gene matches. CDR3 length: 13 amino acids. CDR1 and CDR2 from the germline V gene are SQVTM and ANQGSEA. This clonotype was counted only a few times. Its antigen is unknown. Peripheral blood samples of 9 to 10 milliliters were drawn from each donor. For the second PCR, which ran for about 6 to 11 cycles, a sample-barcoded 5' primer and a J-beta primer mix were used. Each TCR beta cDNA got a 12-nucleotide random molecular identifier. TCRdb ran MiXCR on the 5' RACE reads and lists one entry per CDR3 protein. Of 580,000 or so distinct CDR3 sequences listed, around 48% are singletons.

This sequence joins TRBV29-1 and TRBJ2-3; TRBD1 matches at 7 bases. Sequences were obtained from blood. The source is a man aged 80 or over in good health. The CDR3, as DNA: TGCAGCGTTGCGAAGGGGGCCGCAGATACGCAGTATTTT. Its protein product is CSVAKGAADTQYF.